The present TCR beta chain was sequenced within a study of metastatic and nonmetastatic thyroid tumors. For the study at large: Blood and tumor or nodule tissue repertoires from malignant and benign thyroid patients were compared.

Patients underwent thyroid surgery, and none had received any treatment before it. This clone occurred many times. Antigen: not known. TCRdb re-analyzed the PCR reads using MiXCR. Of roughly 40,000 clones listed, less than 20% are singletons. CDR3 length: 15 amino acids. Germline CDR1 and CDR2: SNHLY and FYNNEI. V was clipped by 7 bases and J by 3 bases, with 18 bases between them. General study points: The study reportedly found significantly higher TCR beta diversity in malignant thyroid tumors than benign nodules, in blood and tumor.

The J gene is TRBJ1-2, the V gene TRBV2; D unresolved. This sequence originates from a female donor with papillary thyroid cancer or a benign thyroid nodule (not recorded which). Some clones in this sample may be carry-over from other donors' samples. The sequencing input was tumor tissue. The DNA for the CDR3 is TGTGCCAGCATAACAGCCCGGGAGAGAGACTATGGCTACACCTTC. Its protein product is CASITARERDYGYTF.